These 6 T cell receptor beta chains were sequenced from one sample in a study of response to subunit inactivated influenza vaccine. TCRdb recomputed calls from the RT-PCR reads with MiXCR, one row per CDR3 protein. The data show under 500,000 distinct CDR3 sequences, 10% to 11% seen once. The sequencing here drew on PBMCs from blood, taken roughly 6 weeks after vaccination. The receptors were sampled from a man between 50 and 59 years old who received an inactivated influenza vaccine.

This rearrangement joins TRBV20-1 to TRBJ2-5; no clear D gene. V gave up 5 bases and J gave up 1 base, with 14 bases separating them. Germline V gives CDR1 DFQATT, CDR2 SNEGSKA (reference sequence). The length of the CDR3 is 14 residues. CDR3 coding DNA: TGCAGTGCTGCCGGAACCCACCTCCAAGAGACCCAGTACTTC. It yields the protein CSAAGTHLQETQYF.

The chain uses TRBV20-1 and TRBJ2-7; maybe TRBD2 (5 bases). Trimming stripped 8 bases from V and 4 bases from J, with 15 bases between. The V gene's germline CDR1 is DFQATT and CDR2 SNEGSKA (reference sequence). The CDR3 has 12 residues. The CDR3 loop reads CSSSSGLYEQYF. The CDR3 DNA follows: TGCAGTTCTTCCAGCGGTCTATACGAGCAGTACTTC.

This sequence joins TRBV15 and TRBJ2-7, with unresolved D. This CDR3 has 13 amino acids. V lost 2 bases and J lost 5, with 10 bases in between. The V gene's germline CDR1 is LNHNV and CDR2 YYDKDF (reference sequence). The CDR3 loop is CATSRTRRDEQYF. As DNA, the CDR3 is TGTGCCACCAGCAGAACAAGACGGGACGAGCAGTACTTC.

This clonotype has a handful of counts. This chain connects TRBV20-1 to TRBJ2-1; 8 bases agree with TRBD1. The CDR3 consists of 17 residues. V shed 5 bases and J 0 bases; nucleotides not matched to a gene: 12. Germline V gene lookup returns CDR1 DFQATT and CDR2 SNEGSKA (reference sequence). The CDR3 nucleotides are TGCAGTGCTGGAAGCCGCAGGGGGCATAGCTCCTACAATGAGCAGTTCTTC. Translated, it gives CSAGSRRGHSSYNEQFF.

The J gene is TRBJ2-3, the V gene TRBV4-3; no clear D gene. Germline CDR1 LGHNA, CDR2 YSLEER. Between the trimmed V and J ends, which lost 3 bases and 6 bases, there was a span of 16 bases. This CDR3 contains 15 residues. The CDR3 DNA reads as TGCGCCAGCAGCCAGTCAATGGGAATCGCGGATACGCAGTATTTT. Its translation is CASSQSMGIADTQYF.

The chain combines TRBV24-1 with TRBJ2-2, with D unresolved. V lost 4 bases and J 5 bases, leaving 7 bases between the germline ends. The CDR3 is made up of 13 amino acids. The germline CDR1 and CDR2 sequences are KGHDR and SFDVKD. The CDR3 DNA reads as TGTGCCACCAGTGACCCTTGGACCGGGGAGCTGTTTTTT. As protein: CATSDPWTGELFF.